This T cell receptor beta chain was captured in a study of identical twins. Study conclusions and caveats: Whereas memory repertoires showed no such difference, abundant cord blood beta clonotypes carried fewer insertions. The study found excess low generation probability among twin-shared out-of-frame alpha sequences. Its conclusions, products of cross-sectional statistical analysis, did not come from following the same donors.

A template switching step contributed a universal primer site, while unique molecular identifiers were present in the cDNA. Each CDR3 protein is one row after TCRdb ran MiXCR on the 5' RACE reads. The sample includes around 510,000 distinct CDR3 sequences, more than 13% seen only once; the top ten take about 1%. V was shortened by 2 bases and J by 3 bases, with 12 bases between the two germline ends. Germline V gene sequence: CDR1 SGHDT, CDR2 YYEEEE. The length of the CDR3 is 15 residues. This clonotype was detected many times. What it binds is unknown. These data were also reused for a study on yellow fever vaccine responses in identical twins.

The material sequenced was CD4+ T cells sorted from blood. The clonotype originates from a young woman in good health. The chain combines TRBV5-6 with TRBJ1-5; D is possibly TRBD1 (5 bases). The CDR3, as DNA: TGTGCCAGCAGCTTATTGGGGGAGAACAATCAGCCCCAGCATTTT. It translates to CASSLLGENNQPQHF.